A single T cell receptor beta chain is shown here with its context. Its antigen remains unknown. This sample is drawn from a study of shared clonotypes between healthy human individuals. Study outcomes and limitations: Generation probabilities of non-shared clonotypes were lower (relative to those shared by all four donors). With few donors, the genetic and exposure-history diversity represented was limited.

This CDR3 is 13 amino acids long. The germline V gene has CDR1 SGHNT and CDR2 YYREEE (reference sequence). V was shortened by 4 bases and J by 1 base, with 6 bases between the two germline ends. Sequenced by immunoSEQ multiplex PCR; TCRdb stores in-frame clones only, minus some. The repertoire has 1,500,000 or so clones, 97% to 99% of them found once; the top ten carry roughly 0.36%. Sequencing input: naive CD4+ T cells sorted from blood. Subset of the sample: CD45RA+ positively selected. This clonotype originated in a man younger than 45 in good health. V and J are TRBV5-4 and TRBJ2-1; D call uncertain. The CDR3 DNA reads TGTGCCAGCAGCCCCACATCCTACAATGAGCAGTTCTTC. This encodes CASSPTSYNEQFF.